Below, one T cell receptor (beta chain) is given with its context. This entry belongs to a study of blood T cell repertoires in COVID-19. Study-level information: The analysed material was cDNA or gDNA that came from T cells, B-cell-depleted T cells, or PBMCs.

CDR3 length equals 15 residues. V was clipped by 4 bases and J by 8 bases; unmatched bases: 13. The germline gives CDR1 SEHNR, CDR2 FQNEAQ (reference sequence). Clones were sequenced by immunoSEQ multiplex PCR, and TCRdb holds only the in-frame ones, with some missing. The data contain approximately 400,000 clones, more than 70% of them singletons. Input material: peripheral blood. The V gene is TRBV7-9, the J gene TRBJ1-2; 7 bases agree with TRBD1. The TCR was taken from a woman in her forties or fifties with COVID-19, enrolled during active disease. In nucleotides, the CDR3 is TGTGCCAGCAGCTCGTTGGACAGGCCCACGTTCGGCTACACCTTC. It codes for CASSSLDRPTFGYTF. The full variable domain, with the rest looked up from reference TRBV7-9 and TRBJ1-2, is DTGVSQNPRHKITKRGQNVTFRCDPISEHNRLYWYRQTLGQGPEFLTYFQNEAQLEKSRLLSDRFSAERPKGSFSTLEIQRTEQGDSAMYLCASSSLDRPTFGYTFGSGTRLTVV.